This T cell receptor beta chain comes out of a study of CD8 T cells in ankylosing spondylitis. General study results and limits: Within peripheral blood, clones linked to disease were CD8+ and relatively rare. Made up of about eight highly homologous variants, a TCR beta motif appeared characteristic of ankylosing spondylitis blood. There were earlier reports of some motif variants in reactive arthritis synovial fluid and blood.

This clonotype was picked up many times. Its cognate antigen is unknown. TCRdb passed the 5' RACE reads through MiXCR, listing each CDR3 protein once. The table lists 200,000 to 300,000 distinct CDR3 sequences, about 24% of them singletons. Sequences were obtained from blood, either unsorted or a sorted T cell fraction (not recorded which). The TCR originated in a male donor with ankylosing spondylitis or in good health (not recorded which).

The CDR3 nucleotides read TGTGCCAGCAGCAAGGGACTAGCGGGGGGCTTTGAGACCCAGTACTTC. Protein sequence: CASSKGLAGGFETQYF. The rearrangement links TRBV9 to TRBJ2-5, with 15 bases identical to TRBD2. The CDR3 extends over 16 amino acids. V lost 4 bases, J lost 5 bases, and 6 bases stayed unmatched. Per germline, CDR1 SGDLS and CDR2 YYNGEE.